The entry that follows covers one T cell receptor beta chain sequence. Its antigen remains unidentified. The CDR3 totals 11 residues. CDR1 is SNHLY, CDR2 FYNNEI, per germline. V was trimmed by 6 bases and J by 10 bases, leaving 12 bases between them. The entry originates in a study of OX40 agonist ivuxolimab in advanced cancers. Study information: Ivuxolimab is an agonistic anti-OX40 (CD134) antibody, and patients were treated with it.

Blood sampling was done at baseline, cycle 4 day 1, and cycle 7 day 1. Study-level results: Clonal expansion from baseline to week 6 occurred in both CD4+ and CD8+ T cells.

Sequenced by immunoSEQ multiplex PCR; TCRdb stores in-frame clones only, minus some. The sample shows roughly 56,000 clones, around 83% of them seen only once. This receptor was taken from an adult with an advanced solid tumor such as melanoma, head and neck, liver or kidney cancer. This chain connects TRBV2 to TRBJ2-5; possible D gene TRBD2, 7 bases. Specimen: CD4+ or CD8+ T cells sorted from blood, collected in a trial of the OX40 agonist ivuxolimab. The CDR3: CASRIRGGQYF. CDR3 nucleotides: TGTGCCAGCAGAATTAGGGGGGGCCAGTACTTC.